This T cell receptor (beta chain) was documented in a study of blood T cells in healthy people across ages. Study-level results: With naive T cell percentage, TCR beta diversity showed a strong correlation. Compared with aged donors, long-lived donors showed fewer expanded clones, suggesting selection. The study regarded diversity estimates from one million T cells as underestimates. The fall in TCR beta diversity per million T cells was roughly linear with age.

The use of a sample-barcoded 5' primer and a J-beta primer mix characterized a second PCR of about 7 to 12 cycles. From the 5' RACE reads, TCRdb called clonotypes with MiXCR, one entry per CDR3 protein. The sample lists hundreds of thousands of distinct CDR3 sequences, approximately 53% seen once, with around 25% in the top ten. Trimming removed 0 bases from V and 4 bases from J, with 10 bases in between. The CDR3 covers 15 residues. The germline CDR1 and CDR2 sequences are LGHNA and YSLEER. About this clonotype itself: Its target is not known.

This TCR came from a man between 35 and 55 years old in good health. The sample was blood. The chain links TRBV4-3 to TRBJ2-1, with D possibly matching TRBD1 (6 bases). The CDR3 region has the DNA TGCGCCAGCAGCCAAGATTGGACAGAGTACAATGAGCAGTTCTTC. It specifies CASSQDWTEYNEQFF.